A selection of T cell receptor beta chains follows, all from one sample in a study of Graves' ophthalmopathy and Graves' hyperthyroidism. TCRdb passed the multiplex PCR reads through MiXCR, listing each CDR3 protein once. The data hold 350,000 to 450,000 distinct CDR3 sequences, with 20% to 25% observed a single time. Material for sequencing was peripheral blood. The receptors come from a woman between 18 and 29 years old with stable Graves' hyperthyroidism. The CDR3 runs from the conserved cysteine through the conserved F or W.

CDR3,V
CASSLGQGWTEAFF,TRBV6-2/TRBV6-3
CASSLPAGLPYGYTF,TRBV5-4
CASSSELAEQETQYF,TRBV9
CASRERGYSNQPQHF,TRBV10-1
CASSTPTDHTEAFF,TRBV5-1
CASSFVLNTDAFF,TRBV6-2/TRBV6-3
CAISENRGEETQYF,TRBV10-3
CASSTRTGGWKETQYF,TRBV5-5
CASSPRRWRGPKSYEQYF,TRBV28
CASREGWGVPNQPQHF,TRBV28
CASRSTASGNTIYF,TRBV27